This T cell receptor beta chain was profiled in a study of technical replicates of blood from several donors. V shed 1 base and J 3 bases; nucleotides not matched to a gene: 6. The germline V gene has CDR1 SGHAT and CDR2 FQNNGV. This CDR3 spans 15 amino acids. The assay was immunoSEQ multiplex PCR, and TCRdb's table has in-frame clones only and misses some. The top ten hold 0.36% of the sample, which has around 81,000 clones, 90% to 97% seen once. The chain is built from TRBV11-2 and TRBJ2-7; 7 bases line up with TRBD1. This receptor was identified in a human donor in good health. Sequencing was performed on T cells isolated from PBMCs. CDR3 loop: CASSLGDSRIYEQYF. The CDR3 region has the DNA TGTGCCAGCAGCTTAGGGGACAGTCGGATCTACGAGCAGTACTTC.